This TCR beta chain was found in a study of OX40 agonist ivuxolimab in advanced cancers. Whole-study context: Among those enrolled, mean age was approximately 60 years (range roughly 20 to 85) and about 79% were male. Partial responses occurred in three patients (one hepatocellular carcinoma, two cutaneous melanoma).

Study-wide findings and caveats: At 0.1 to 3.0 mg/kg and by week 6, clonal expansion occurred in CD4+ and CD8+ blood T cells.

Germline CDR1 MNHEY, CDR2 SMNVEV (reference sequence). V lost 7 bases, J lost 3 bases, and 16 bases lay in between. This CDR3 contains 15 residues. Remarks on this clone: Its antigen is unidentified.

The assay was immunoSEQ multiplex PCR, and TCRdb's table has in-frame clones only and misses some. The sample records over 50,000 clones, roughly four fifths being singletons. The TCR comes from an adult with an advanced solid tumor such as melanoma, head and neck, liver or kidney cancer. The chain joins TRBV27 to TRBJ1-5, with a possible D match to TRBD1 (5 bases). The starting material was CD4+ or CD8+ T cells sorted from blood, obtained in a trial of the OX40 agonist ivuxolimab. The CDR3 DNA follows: TGTGCCAGCACCGCAACTAGGGGCATCAATCAGCCCCAGCATTTT. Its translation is CASTATRGINQPQHF.